The rows below give T cell receptor beta chains drawn from one sample of a study of monozygotic twins with cystic fibrosis. TCRdb's table, derived via immunoSEQ multiplex PCR, lists solely in-frame clones and lacks some. This table has about 32,000 clones, roughly 97% appearing once. The material sequenced was blood. All receptors derive from a girl aged 2-9 years with cystic fibrosis. Both conserved end residues are part of each CDR3. The D gene is left open where the match is weak.

>TRBV19|TRBJ1-5|-
CASSQEFQPQHF
TGTGCCAGTAGCCAGGAATTTCAGCCCCAGCATTTT
>TRBV28|TRBJ2-7|TRBD2
CASSAGTISSYEQYF
TGTGCCAGCAGCGCCGGGACTATCAGCTCCTACGAGCAGTACTTC
>TRBV19|TRBJ2-1|TRBD2
CASSATSGWSSYNEQFF
TGTGCCAGTAGTGCTACTAGCGGGTGGAGCTCCTACAATGAGCAGTTCTTC
>TRBV19|TRBJ2-1|-
CASSPWTANEQFF
TGTGCCAGTAGTCCTTGGACAGCCAATGAGCAGTTCTTC
>TRBV6-5|TRBJ1-2|-
CASSLRGYGYTF
TGTGCCAGCAGTCTCCGAGGCTATGGCTACACCTTC
>TRBV10-3|TRBJ2-7|TRBD1
CAIRGTGLSYEQYF
TGTGCCATTAGAGGGACAGGGTTGTCCTACGAGCAGTACTTC
>TRBV30|TRBJ2-5|TRBD2
CAWRWREKETQYF
TGTGCCTGGAGGTGGCGGGAGAAAGAGACCCAGTACTTC
>TRBV7-9|TRBJ2-7|-
CVSSLALREFEYEQYF
TGTGTCAGCAGCTTAGCATTACGGGAGTTCGAGTACGAGCAGTACTTC
>TRBV5-1|TRBJ2-2|TRBD2
CASRPGLAGGGITTGELFF
TGCGCCAGCCGGCCGGGACTAGCGGGAGGAGGGATTACGACCGGGGAGCTGTTTTTT
>TRBV4-1|TRBJ2-3|-
CASSQGPVTDTQYF
TGCGCCAGCAGCCAAGGACCAGTGACAGATACGCAGTATTTT
>TRBV5-1|TRBJ2-1|-
CASSLETLNGNEQFF
TGCGCCAGCAGCTTGGAAACCCTAAATGGGAATGAGCAGTTCTTC
>TRBV21-1|TRBJ1-5|-
CAPNPALNQPQHF
TGTGCCCCCAACCCCGCCCTTAATCAGCCCCAGCATTTT
>TRBV6-1|TRBJ1-4|-
CASVGPNEKLFF
TGTGCCAGCGTTGGCCCTAATGAAAAACTGTTTTTT
>TRBV18|TRBJ1-4|-
CASSPGQGHEKLFF
TGTGCCAGCTCACCAGGGCAGGGCCATGAAAAACTGTTTTTT
>TRBV27|TRBJ2-6|-
CASMRNPRNSGANVLTF
TGTGCCAGCATGAGGAACCCACGGAACTCTGGGGCCAACGTCCTGACTTTC
>TRBV19|TRBJ2-3|-
CASSIGQGEDTQYF
TGTGCCAGTAGTATCGGGCAGGGTGAGGATACGCAGTATTTT
>TRBV6-5|TRBJ1-5|-
CASSPLGQGNQPQHF
TGTGCCAGCAGTCCTCTGGGGCAGGGCAATCAGCCCCAGCATTTT
>TRBV4-1|TRBJ2-1|-
CASSVDNEQFF
TGCGCCAGCAGCGTCGACAATGAGCAGTTCTTC
>TRBV15|TRBJ1-3|TRBD1
CATSSTGDPGNTIYF
TGTGCCACCAGCAGTACAGGGGATCCTGGAAACACCATATATTTT
>TRBV5-1|TRBJ2-5|-
CASSLGQAQGETQYF
TGCGCCAGCAGCTTGGGTCAGGCGCAGGGGGAGACCCAGTACTTC
>TRBV5-8|TRBJ2-1|TRBD2
CASSLAPAGAINEQFF
TGTGCCAGCAGCTTGGCTCCAGCGGGAGCCATCAATGAGCAGTTCTTC
>TRBV9|TRBJ2-5|-
CASSVGQGRMETQYF
TGTGCCAGCAGCGTAGGGCAGGGGAGGATGGAGACCCAGTACTTC
>TRBV28|TRBJ1-5|-
CASSWTPNQPQHF
TGTGCCAGCAGTTGGACACCGAATCAGCCCCAGCATTTT